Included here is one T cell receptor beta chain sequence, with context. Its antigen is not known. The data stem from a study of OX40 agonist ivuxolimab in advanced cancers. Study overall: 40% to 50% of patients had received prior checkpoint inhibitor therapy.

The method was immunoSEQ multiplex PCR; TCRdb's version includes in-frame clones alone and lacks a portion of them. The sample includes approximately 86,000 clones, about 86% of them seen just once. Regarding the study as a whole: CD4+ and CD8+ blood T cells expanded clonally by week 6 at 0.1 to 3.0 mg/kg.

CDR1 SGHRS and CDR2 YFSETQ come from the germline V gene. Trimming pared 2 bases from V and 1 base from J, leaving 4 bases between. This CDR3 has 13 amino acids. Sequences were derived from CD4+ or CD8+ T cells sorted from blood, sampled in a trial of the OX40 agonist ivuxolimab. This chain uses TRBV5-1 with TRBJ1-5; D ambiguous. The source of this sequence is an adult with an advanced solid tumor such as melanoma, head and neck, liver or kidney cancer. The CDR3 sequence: CASSFGSNQPQHF. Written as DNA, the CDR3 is TGCGCCAGCAGCTTCGGCAGCAATCAGCCCCAGCATTTT.